Presented here are 9 T cell receptor beta chains from one specimen sequenced in a study of glioma-infiltrating T cells. TCR alpha and beta CDR3 regions were amplified from RNA using iRepertoire nested multiplex PCR. TCRdb re-called the multiplex PCR reads through MiXCR, storing one row per CDR3 protein. The sample lists approximately 190,000 distinct CDR3 sequences; around 30% were seen once. The sequenced sample was glioma tissue, nonneoplastic brain tissue, or PBMCs (not recorded which). These receptors all stem from a human donor with low-grade glioma or glioblastoma, undergoing nonglioma brain surgery, or in good health (not recorded which).

Points on this clonotype: This may come from a read error, since a much larger clone is one base off. This CDR3 reads CASSLGLNNGELFF. CDR3 DNA sequence: TGTGCCAGCAGCTTAGGGCTGAACAACGGGGAGCTGTTTTTT. The rearrangement links TRBV7-7 to TRBJ2-2, with D hard to call. CDR3 length: 14 amino acids. Germline CDR1 is SSHAT and CDR2 is FNYEAQ (reference sequence).

This clonotype has at least ten counts. The V and J genes are TRBV12-3 or TRBV12-4 and TRBJ2-1; the match to TRBD2 covers 7 bases. J was trimmed by 8 bases and V by 5 bases; bases with no gene match: 12. CDR3 length equals 15 residues. As DNA, the CDR3 is TGTGCCAGCAGTAAGTGGGGTCCGGGACTATATGAGCAGTTCTTC. Its protein is CASSKWGPGLYEQFF.

With respect to this clonotype: A read error is possible here, since a much larger clone lies one base away. V is TRBV20-1 and J is TRBJ2-2; 11 nucleotides align to TRBD2. The germline gives CDR1 DFQATT, CDR2 SNEGSKA (reference sequence). This CDR3 is built from 18 residues. CDR3 sequence: CSAIRASGRTGFTGGLFF. CDR3 nucleotides: TGCAGTGCTATCCGGGCTAGCGGGAGGACGGGATTCACCGGGGGGCTGTTTTTT.

This clonotype was observed at least ten times. V usage is TRBV27 and J usage is TRBJ2-7; weak D call: TRBD1 (7 bases). V lost 8 bases to trimming and J lost 6 bases, with 23 bases between them. CDR3 length equals 15 residues. The germline V gene has CDR1 MNHEY and CDR2 SMNVEV (reference sequence). CDR3 loop: CASRPPRGEVGEQYF. CDR3 nucleotide sequence: TGTGCCAGCCGACCGCCCAGGGGGGAGGTGGGCGAGCAGTACTTC.

This clonotype was picked up many times. J is TRBJ2-1 and V is TRBV4-3; D gene uncertain. CDR3 length: 13 amino acids. Germline V gives CDR1 LGHNA, CDR2 YSLEER. Trimming pared 1 base from V and 9 bases from J, leaving 10 bases between. The CDR3 DNA reads TGCGCCAGCAGCCAAGTCTTGGCCGTTGAGCAGTTCTTC. As protein: CASSQVLAVEQFF.

This clonotype was seen just once. V is TRBV12-3 or TRBV12-4 and J is TRBJ1-3; a weak D match, TRBD1 (6 bases). Trimming removed 3 bases at V and 1 base at J, with 7 bases between. This CDR3 contains 14 residues. CDR3 DNA sequence: TGTGCCAGCAGTTTTGGACAGTCTGGAAACACCATATATTTT. It is translated as CASSFGQSGNTIYF.

The rearrangement uses TRBV12-5 and TRBJ2-7; no reliable D call. The CDR3 loop spans 15 amino acids. Germline assignment: CDR1 LGHNT and CDR2 FRNRAP. Trimming removed 7 bases from V and 4 bases from J, with 20 bases in between. The CDR3 loop is CASATVDVRLYEQYF. The CDR3 bases are TGTGCTAGTGCTACCGTTGACGTCCGGTTGTACGAGCAGTACTTC.

This clonotype was observed once. A much larger clonotype is one base distant, so this may be a read error. The V and J genes are TRBV2 and TRBJ2-3, with unresolved D. Germline assignment: CDR1 SNHLY and CDR2 FYNNEI. This CDR3 has 13 residues. For the CDR3, the DNA is TGTGCCAGCAGTGTGTCTTTCACAGATACGCATTATTTT. As protein: CASSVSFTDTHYF.

This clonotype was found many times. The genes are TRBV7-2 and TRBJ2-7, with TRBD2 matching 7 bases. Germline V gives CDR1 SGHTA, CDR2 FQGNSA. This CDR3 has 15 residues. V gave up 2 bases and J gave up 1 base; unmatched junction bases: 5. The DNA of the CDR3 is TGTGCCAGCAGCTTAACGAGCGGGGCTTCCTACGAGCAGTACTTC. Translated: CASSLTSGASYEQYF.